This T cell receptor beta chain derives from a study of T-cell reconstitution after alpha-beta-depleted transplantation in children. In its sample, this clonotype was seen a few times. What it binds is not known. Molecular barcoding with unique molecular identifiers was used for the TCRbeta library. One entry per CDR3 protein results from TCRdb running MiXCR on the PCR reads. The sample consists of 540,000 or so distinct CDR3 sequences, 23% of them appearing once. Germline V gives CDR1 DFQATT, CDR2 SNEGSKA (reference sequence). The CDR3 covers 15 residues. Findings and limits, study-wide: A year post-transplant, T-cell counts and diversity derived mostly from newly produced T cells.

This sample comprised PBMCs, mostly from graft donor cells, obtained 360 days after TCRalphabeta/CD19-depleted stem cell transplant. The sequence came from a boy less than two years old who had a stem cell transplant for acute myeloid leukemia, so the T cells may come from the graft donor. The V and J genes are TRBV20-1 and TRBJ2-7; 7 positions agree with TRBD1. The CDR3 coding sequence is TGCAGCGCCTCTTATTCCGGGACAGCCCTACGTGGGGTGTACTTC. This codes for CSASYSGTALRGVYF.